A selection of T cell receptor beta chains follows, all from one sample in a study of shared clonotypes between healthy human individuals. Profiled with immunoSEQ multiplex PCR; TCRdb holds only in-frame clones, not every one. This sample has 700,000 or so clones, with around 72% found just once. Sequencing used memory CD4+ T cells sorted from blood. The receptor source for this set is a woman aged 30 to 39 in good health. Both conserved end residues are part of each CDR3. D genes are given only for firm matches. Not all rows give a size; the values are once, few, many and, for expanded clones, a class.

CDR3aa: CASTSNRAAYNEQFF; CDR3nt: TGTGCCAGCACCTCCAATCGGGCGGCCTACAATGAGCAGTTCTTC; v_gene: TRBV6-5; j_gene: TRBJ2-1; d_gene: -; abundance: many
CDR3aa: CAISEWGGTSGEASTDTQYF; CDR3nt: TGTGCCATCAGTGAGTGGGGAGGGACTAGCGGAGAAGCTAGCACAGATACGCAGTATTTT; v_gene: TRBV10-3; j_gene: TRBJ2-3; d_gene: TRBD2; abundance: once
CDR3aa: CASSESWSGNPYEQYF; CDR3nt: TGTGCCAGCAGTGAAAGTTGGTCAGGGAACCCCTACGAGCAGTACTTC; v_gene: TRBV2; j_gene: TRBJ2-7; d_gene: -; abundance: -
CDR3aa: CASSFPVGDRRYGYTF; CDR3nt: TGTGCCAGCAGTTTCCCGGTCGGGGACAGGCGTTATGGCTACACCTTC; v_gene: TRBV28; j_gene: TRBJ1-2; d_gene: TRBD1; abundance: -
CDR3aa: CATSSLDSSDSNQPQHF; CDR3nt: TGTGCCACCAGCTCCCTGGACAGTTCGGATAGCAATCAGCCCCAGCATTTT; v_gene: TRBV15; j_gene: TRBJ1-5; d_gene: -; abundance: -
CDR3aa: CASSRRGGNGNQPQHF; CDR3nt: TGTGCCAGCAGCCGAAGGGGAGGGAATGGCAATCAGCCCCAGCATTTT; v_gene: TRBV7-7; j_gene: TRBJ1-5; d_gene: -; abundance: -
CDR3aa: CASSLFPYEQYF; CDR3nt: TGCGCCAGCAGCTTGTTTCCCTACGAGCAGTACTTC; v_gene: TRBV5-1; j_gene: TRBJ2-7; d_gene: -; abundance: -
CDR3aa: CASSDSPSSTVDTQYF; CDR3nt: TGTGCCAGCAGTGACTCTCCTAGCTCTACGGTAGATACGCAGTATTTT; v_gene: TRBV6-4; j_gene: TRBJ2-3; d_gene: -; abundance: -
CDR3aa: CASSLSALLGYGYTF; CDR3nt: TGTGCCAGCAGCTTATCCGCCCTACTGGGCTATGGCTACACCTTC; v_gene: TRBV7-2; j_gene: TRBJ1-2; d_gene: -; abundance: -
CDR3aa: CASSPVRGDYGYTF; CDR3nt: TGTGCCAGCAGCCCGGTCCGGGGGGACTATGGCTACACCTTC; v_gene: TRBV5-4; j_gene: TRBJ1-2; d_gene: -; abundance: -
CDR3aa: CASSLGTGVGETQYF; CDR3nt: TGTGCCAGCAGCCTCGGGACAGGGGTAGGGGAGACCCAGTACTTC; v_gene: TRBV5-6; j_gene: TRBJ2-5; d_gene: TRBD1; abundance: few
CDR3aa: CSVEAGTGVAGANVLTF; CDR3nt: TGCAGCGTTGAAGCCGGGACAGGGGTTGCTGGGGCCAACGTCCTGACTTTC; v_gene: TRBV29-1; j_gene: TRBJ2-6; d_gene: TRBD1; abundance: -
CDR3aa: CASSSETRYGYTF; CDR3nt: TGTGCCAGTAGTTCTGAAACGCGCTATGGCTACACCTTC; v_gene: TRBV19; j_gene: TRBJ1-2; d_gene: -; abundance: -
CDR3aa: CASSEIGSGTFYEQYF; CDR3nt: TGTGCCAGCAGTGAAATCGGAAGCGGAACCTTCTACGAGCAGTACTTC; v_gene: TRBV2; j_gene: TRBJ2-7; d_gene: -; abundance: -
CDR3aa: CASSQSPSGRYEQYF; CDR3nt: TGTGCCAGCAGCCAATCGCCTAGCGGGAGATACGAGCAGTACTTC; v_gene: TRBV16; j_gene: TRBJ2-7; d_gene: TRBD2; abundance: -
CDR3aa: CASKRVGKSEKLFF; CDR3nt: TGTGCCAGTAAAAGAGTGGGGAAGAGTGAAAAACTGTTTTTT; v_gene: TRBV19; j_gene: TRBJ1-4; d_gene: -; abundance: -
CDR3aa: CAISDPGGRANEQFF; CDR3nt: TGTGCCATCAGTGATCCTGGCGGGAGGGCCAATGAGCAGTTCTTC; v_gene: TRBV10-3; j_gene: TRBJ2-1; d_gene: TRBD2; abundance: -
CDR3aa: CASSPSAGSRETQYF; CDR3nt: TGTGCCAGCTCACCCTCGGCGGGATCGAGAGAGACCCAGTACTTC; v_gene: TRBV18; j_gene: TRBJ2-5; d_gene: -; abundance: -
CDR3aa: CASSLQGAYNEQFF; CDR3nt: TGCGCCAGCAGCTTGCAGGGGGCTTACAATGAGCAGTTCTTC; v_gene: TRBV5-1; j_gene: TRBJ2-1; d_gene: TRBD1; abundance: -
CDR3aa: CASGERHTLAFF; CDR3nt: TGTGCCAGCGGTGAGAGACACACCTTAGCTTTCTTT; v_gene: TRBV2; j_gene: TRBJ1-1; d_gene: -; abundance: -
CDR3aa: CASSGLGNEQYF; CDR3nt: TGTGCCAGCAGCGGACTGGGGAACGAGCAGTACTTC; v_gene: TRBV25-1; j_gene: TRBJ2-7; d_gene: -; abundance: -
CDR3aa: CASSPTLGGRSYEQYF; CDR3nt: TGTGCCAGCAGTCCAACCCTAGGCGGGAGATCCTACGAGCAGTACTTC; v_gene: TRBV27; j_gene: TRBJ2-7; d_gene: TRBD2; abundance: -
CDR3aa: CASSRPGVDTQYF; CDR3nt: TGTGCCAGCAGCCGCCCCGGGGTCGATACGCAGTATTTT; v_gene: TRBV11-2; j_gene: TRBJ2-3; d_gene: -; abundance: -
CDR3aa: CACGQAVQEAFF; CDR3nt: TGTGCCTGTGGACAGGCGGTCCAGGAAGCTTTCTTT; v_gene: TRBV30; j_gene: TRBJ1-1; d_gene: TRBD1; abundance: few
CDR3aa: CASSLLQGRQETQYF; CDR3nt: TGCGCCAGCAGCCTTTTGCAGGGAAGGCAAGAGACCCAGTACTTC; v_gene: TRBV5-1; j_gene: TRBJ2-5; d_gene: -; abundance: -
CDR3aa: CSETGPSGYTF; CDR3nt: TGCAGCGAGACAGGGCCAAGCGGCTACACCTTC; v_gene: TRBV29-1; j_gene: TRBJ1-2; d_gene: TRBD1; abundance: -
CDR3aa: CASSQEYSSYEQYF; CDR3nt: TGCGCCAGCAGCCAAGAGTACAGTTCCTACGAGCAGTACTTC; v_gene: TRBV4-1; j_gene: TRBJ2-7; d_gene: -; abundance: -
CDR3aa: CASSPGLTGFRGYTF; CDR3nt: TGTGCCAGCAGCCCCGGGTTAACAGGGTTCCGGGGCTACACCTTC; v_gene: TRBV12-2; j_gene: TRBJ1-2; d_gene: -; abundance: -
CDR3aa: CASSDLTVNYGYTF; CDR3nt: TGTGCCAGCAGTGACTTGACGGTGAACTATGGCTACACCTTC; v_gene: TRBV6-1; j_gene: TRBJ1-2; d_gene: -; abundance: -
CDR3aa: CASSHGVGGMNTEAFF; CDR3nt: TGTGCCAGCAGCCATGGAGTGGGGGGGATGAACACTGAAGCTTTCTTT; v_gene: TRBV5-7; j_gene: TRBJ1-1; d_gene: -; abundance: -
CDR3aa: CASSLQGFRGTEAFF; CDR3nt: TGTGCCAGCAGCTTGCAAGGATTTAGGGGTACTGAAGCTTTCTTT; v_gene: TRBV5-5; j_gene: TRBJ1-1; d_gene: -; abundance: -
CDR3aa: CASSRQIRNEQFF; CDR3nt: TGTGCCAGCAGCCGACAAATAAGGAATGAGCAGTTCTTC; v_gene: TRBV6-5; j_gene: TRBJ2-1; d_gene: -; abundance: -
CDR3aa: CASSPALGDTGELFF; CDR3nt: TGTGCCAGCAGCCCCGCCCTTGGGGACACCGGGGAGCTGTTTTTT; v_gene: TRBV7-2; j_gene: TRBJ2-2; d_gene: -; abundance: -
CDR3aa: CASSLGDRGETQYF; CDR3nt: TGCGCCAGCAGCTTGGGGGATCGGGGCGAGACCCAGTACTTC; v_gene: TRBV5-1; j_gene: TRBJ2-5; d_gene: -; abundance: -
CDR3aa: CASSLAGGGLASYEQYF; CDR3nt: TGTGCCAGCAGCTTAGCTGGGGGAGGACTAGCTTCCTACGAGCAGTACTTC; v_gene: TRBV7-2; j_gene: TRBJ2-7; d_gene: TRBD2; abundance: -
CDR3aa: CASSPAGGSQETQYF; CDR3nt: TGCGCCAGCAGCCCAGCGGGAGGGTCGCAGGAGACCCAGTACTTC; v_gene: TRBV5-1; j_gene: TRBJ2-5; d_gene: TRBD2; abundance: -
CDR3aa: CASSVVGQPNSPLHF; CDR3nt: TGTGCCAGCAGCGTAGTAGGCCAGCCTAATTCACCCCTCCACTTT; v_gene: TRBV9; j_gene: TRBJ1-6; d_gene: -; abundance: few
CDR3aa: CASSPVVQQSRANVLTF; CDR3nt: TGTGCCAGCAGCCCCGTGGTACAACAAAGTCGGGCCAACGTCCTGACTTTC; v_gene: TRBV21-1; j_gene: TRBJ2-6; d_gene: -; abundance: -
CDR3aa: CASTQGIPGTAQYF; CDR3nt: TGTGCCAGTACCCAGGGAATACCCGGGACGGCCCAGTACTTC; v_gene: TRBV19; j_gene: TRBJ2-5; d_gene: -; abundance: -
CDR3aa: CASSYSASGISYEQYF; CDR3nt: TGTGCCAGCAGTTACTCGGCTAGCGGGATCTCCTACGAGCAGTACTTC; v_gene: TRBV6-5; j_gene: TRBJ2-7; d_gene: TRBD2; abundance: -
CDR3aa: CASSHSKNTGPVEAFF; CDR3nt: TGTGCCAGTAGCCACTCGAAAAACACAGGCCCGGTGGAAGCTTTCTTT; v_gene: TRBV19; j_gene: TRBJ1-1; d_gene: -; abundance: -
CDR3aa: CASRAGGSTQHF; CDR3nt: TGTGCCAGCAGGGCGGGGGGGTCAACCCAGCATTTT; v_gene: TRBV28; j_gene: TRBJ1-5; d_gene: -; abundance: -
CDR3aa: CASSQDPDFYSKENSRFF; CDR3nt: TGCGCCAGCAGCCAAGATCCGGACTTCTATTCCAAGGAGAATTCGAGGTTCTTC; v_gene: TRBV4-1; j_gene: TRBJ2-1; d_gene: -; abundance: -
CDR3aa: CASSLLLADNEQFF; CDR3nt: TGTGCCAGCAGCTTATTACTAGCGGACAATGAGCAGTTCTTC; v_gene: TRBV5-4; j_gene: TRBJ2-1; d_gene: TRBD2; abundance: -